Sequencing of this T cell receptor beta chain was carried out in a study of cytomegalovirus exposure and HLA in healthy donors. The PCR made use of 60 Vbeta and 13 Jbeta primers. Data came from immunoSEQ multiplex PCR; TCRdb stores just in-frame clones and leaves some out. The sample table includes about 120,000 clones. The V end was cut by 7 bases, the J end by 2 bases, with 14 bases between. The CDR3 has 14 amino acids. Germline V CDR1 and CDR2: SGHAT, FQNNGV. This clonotype was obtained from a man aged 18-30 years in good health and CMV-seronegative. The chain is built from TRBV11-2 and TRBJ1-2, with unresolved D. Sequencing input: PBMCs. The CDR3 DNA sequence: TGTGCCAGCAACCCCGCCGGGAGGAACTATGGCTACACCTTC. This gives the protein CASNPAGRNYGYTF.